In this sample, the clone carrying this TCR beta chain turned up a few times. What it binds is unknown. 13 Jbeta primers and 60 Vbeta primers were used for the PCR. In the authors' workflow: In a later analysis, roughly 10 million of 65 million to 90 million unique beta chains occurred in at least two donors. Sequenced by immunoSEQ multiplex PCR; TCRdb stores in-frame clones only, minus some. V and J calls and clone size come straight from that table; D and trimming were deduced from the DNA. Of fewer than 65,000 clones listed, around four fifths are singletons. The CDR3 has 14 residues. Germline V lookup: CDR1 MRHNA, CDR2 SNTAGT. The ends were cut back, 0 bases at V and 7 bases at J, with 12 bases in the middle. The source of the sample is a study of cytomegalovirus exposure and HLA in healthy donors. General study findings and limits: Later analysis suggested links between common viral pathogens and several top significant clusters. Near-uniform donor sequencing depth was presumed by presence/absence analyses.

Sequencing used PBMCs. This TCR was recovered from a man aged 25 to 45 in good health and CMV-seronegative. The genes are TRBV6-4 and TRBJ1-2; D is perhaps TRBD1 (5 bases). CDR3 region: CASSDSGRAAGYTF. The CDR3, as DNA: TGTGCCAGCAGTGACTCGGGCAGGGCCGCTGGCTACACCTTC.